This TCR beta chain was found in a study of human T cells and chemical hapten exposure. Study-level findings and limits: Expanded TCR sets contained significantly more large CDR3 similarity clusters than controls.

The V gene lost 5 bases and the J gene lost 1 base, with 9 bases spanning the gap. This CDR3 comprises 13 residues. Time point denoted: pre-sensitization, week 0. Described treatment: therapeutic diphenylcyclopropenone sensitization with weekly scalp DPC. Individual cDNA molecules (in the library) carried attached unique molecular identifiers. Each CDR3 protein is one row after TCRdb ran MiXCR on the RACE reads. In the table there are 200,000 to 300,000 distinct CDR3 sequences, 8.6% of which are singletons. Concerning this clonotype: Its antigen is unidentified.

The gene calls are TRBV12-3 or TRBV12-4 and TRBJ2-7; possibly TRBD1 for D (6 bases). This clonotype was sampled from a woman aged 35 to 49 with alopecia areata. Some clones in this sample may be carry-over from other donors' samples. Sample: whole blood, taken in connection with sensitization to the hapten diphenylcyclopropenone (DPC). The CDR3 loop is CASSPQGSYEQYF. The CDR3 coding sequence is TGTGCCAGCAGTCCACAGGGATCCTACGAGCAGTACTTC.